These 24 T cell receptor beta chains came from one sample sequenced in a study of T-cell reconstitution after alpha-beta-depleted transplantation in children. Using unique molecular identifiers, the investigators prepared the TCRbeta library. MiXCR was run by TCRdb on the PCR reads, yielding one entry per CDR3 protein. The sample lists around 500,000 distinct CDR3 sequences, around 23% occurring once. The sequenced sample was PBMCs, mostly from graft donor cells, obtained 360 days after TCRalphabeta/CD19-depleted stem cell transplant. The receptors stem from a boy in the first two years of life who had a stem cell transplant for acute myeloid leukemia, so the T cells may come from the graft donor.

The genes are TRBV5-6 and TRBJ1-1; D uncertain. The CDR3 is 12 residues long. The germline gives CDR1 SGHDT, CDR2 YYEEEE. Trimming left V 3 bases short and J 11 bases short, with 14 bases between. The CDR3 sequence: CASSSDLKKAFF. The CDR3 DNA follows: TGTGCCAGCAGCTCGGACCTAAAAAAGGCTTTCTTT.

In DNA, the CDR3 is TGTGCCAGCAGTTACTCCGGGACAGGGCGGTCGGACACTGAAGCTTTCTTT. Translation gives CASSYSGTGRSDTEAFF. The chain joins TRBV6-5 to TRBJ1-1; 9 nucleotides line up with TRBD1. CDR3 size: 17 residues. Germline V gene lookup returns CDR1 MNHEY and CDR2 SVGAGI. The V gene end was trimmed by 0 bases and the J gene end by 3 bases; junction bases not matched to a gene: 8.

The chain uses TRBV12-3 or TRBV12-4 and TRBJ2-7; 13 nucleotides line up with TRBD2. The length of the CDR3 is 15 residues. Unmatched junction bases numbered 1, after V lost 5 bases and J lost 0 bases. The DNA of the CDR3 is TGTGCCAGCAGTGGGACTAGCGGGACCTCCTACGAGCAGTACTTC. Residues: CASSGTSGTSYEQYF.

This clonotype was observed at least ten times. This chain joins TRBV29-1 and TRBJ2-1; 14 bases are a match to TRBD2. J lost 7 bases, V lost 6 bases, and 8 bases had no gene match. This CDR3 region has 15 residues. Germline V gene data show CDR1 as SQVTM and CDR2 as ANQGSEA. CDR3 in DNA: TGCAGCGTCTATCCGGGGACTAGCGGGGGTAATGAGCAGTTCTTC. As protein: CSVYPGTSGGNEQFF.

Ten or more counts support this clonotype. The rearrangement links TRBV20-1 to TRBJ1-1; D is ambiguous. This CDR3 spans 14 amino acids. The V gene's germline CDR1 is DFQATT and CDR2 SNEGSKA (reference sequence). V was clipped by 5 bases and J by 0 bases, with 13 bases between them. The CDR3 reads CSAPYLVMNTEAFF. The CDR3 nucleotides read TGCAGTGCTCCCTATTTGGTAATGAACACTGAAGCTTTCTTT.

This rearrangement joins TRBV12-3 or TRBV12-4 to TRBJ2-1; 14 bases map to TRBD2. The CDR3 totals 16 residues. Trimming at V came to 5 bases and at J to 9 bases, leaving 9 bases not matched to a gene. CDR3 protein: CASSPLTSGGASEQFF. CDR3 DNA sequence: TGTGCCAGCAGTCCTCTGACTAGCGGGGGGGCGAGTGAGCAGTTCTTC.

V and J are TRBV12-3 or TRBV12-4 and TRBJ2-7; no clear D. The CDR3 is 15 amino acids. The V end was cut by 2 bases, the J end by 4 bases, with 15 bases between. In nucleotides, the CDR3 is TGTGCCAGCAGTTTACGGGCTGCCACCCCGTACGAGCAGTACTTC. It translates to CASSLRAATPYEQYF.

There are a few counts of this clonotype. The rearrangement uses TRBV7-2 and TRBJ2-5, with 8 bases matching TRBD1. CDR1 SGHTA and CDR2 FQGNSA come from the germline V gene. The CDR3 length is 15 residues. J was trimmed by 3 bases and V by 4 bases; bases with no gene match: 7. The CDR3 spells CASSSRTGREETQYF. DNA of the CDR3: TGTGCCAGCAGCTCCCGGACAGGGCGGGAAGAGACCCAGTACTTC.

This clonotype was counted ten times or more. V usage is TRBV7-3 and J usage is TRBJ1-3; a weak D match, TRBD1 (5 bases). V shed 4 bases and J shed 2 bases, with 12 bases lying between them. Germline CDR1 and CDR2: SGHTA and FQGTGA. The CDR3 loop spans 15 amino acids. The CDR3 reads CASSSGQGPGNTIYF. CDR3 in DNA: TGTGCCAGCAGCTCCGGGCAGGGACCTGGAAACACCATATATTTT.

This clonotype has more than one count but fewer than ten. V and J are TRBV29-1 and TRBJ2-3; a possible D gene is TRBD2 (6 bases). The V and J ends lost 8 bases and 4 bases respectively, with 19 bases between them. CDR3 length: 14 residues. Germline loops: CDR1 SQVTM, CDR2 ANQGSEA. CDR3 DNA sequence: TGCAGCCTTTCTTGGGGCGGGACTGCAGATACGCAGTATTTT. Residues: CSLSWGGTADTQYF.

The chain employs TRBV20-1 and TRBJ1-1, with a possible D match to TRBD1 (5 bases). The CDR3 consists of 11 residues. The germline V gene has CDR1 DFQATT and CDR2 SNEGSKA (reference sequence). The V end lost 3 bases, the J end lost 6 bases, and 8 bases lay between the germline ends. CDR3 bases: TGCAGTGCTAGCAGCAGGGCTGAAGCTTTCTTT. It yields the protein CSASSRAEAFF.

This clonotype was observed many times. The chain's CDR3 is CSARARLGLAGSYNEQFF. The CDR3 bases are TGCAGTGCTAGAGCCCGGCTGGGACTAGCGGGGTCCTACAATGAGCAGTTCTTC. The chain combines TRBV20-1 with TRBJ2-1, with TRBD2 matching over 13 bases. With V trimmed by 1 base and J by 1 base, 7 bases remained unmatched. Germline V gives CDR1 DFQATT, CDR2 SNEGSKA (reference sequence). The CDR3 covers 18 residues.

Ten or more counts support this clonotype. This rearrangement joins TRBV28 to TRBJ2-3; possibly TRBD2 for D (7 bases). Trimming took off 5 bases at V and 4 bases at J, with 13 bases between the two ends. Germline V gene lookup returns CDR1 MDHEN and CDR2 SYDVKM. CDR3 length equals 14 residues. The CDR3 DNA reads TGTGCCAGCAGTCCGGGGGGCCCCGCAGATACGCAGTATTTT. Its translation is CASSPGGPADTQYF.

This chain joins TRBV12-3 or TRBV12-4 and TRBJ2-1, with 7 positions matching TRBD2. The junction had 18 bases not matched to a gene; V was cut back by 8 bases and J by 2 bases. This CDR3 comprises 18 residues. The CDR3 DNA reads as TGTGCCAGCTCCCAAGGGGCGTGGGGGGGACCCCCCTACAATGAGCAGTTCTTC. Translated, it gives CASSQGAWGGPPYNEQFF.

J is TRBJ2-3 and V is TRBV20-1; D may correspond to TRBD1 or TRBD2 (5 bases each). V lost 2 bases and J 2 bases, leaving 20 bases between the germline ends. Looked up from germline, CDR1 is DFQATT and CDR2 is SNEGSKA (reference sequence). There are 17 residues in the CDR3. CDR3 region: CSARNYRDGASTDTQYF. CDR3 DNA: TGCAGTGCTAGAAACTACCGGGACGGGGCCTCCACAGATACGCAGTATTTT.

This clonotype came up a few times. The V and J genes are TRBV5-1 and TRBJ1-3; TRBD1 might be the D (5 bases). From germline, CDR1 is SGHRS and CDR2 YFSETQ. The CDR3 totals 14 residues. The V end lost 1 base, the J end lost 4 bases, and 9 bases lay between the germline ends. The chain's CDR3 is CASSLSQDGNTIYF. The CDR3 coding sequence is TGCGCCAGCAGCTTGTCACAGGACGGAAACACCATATATTTT.

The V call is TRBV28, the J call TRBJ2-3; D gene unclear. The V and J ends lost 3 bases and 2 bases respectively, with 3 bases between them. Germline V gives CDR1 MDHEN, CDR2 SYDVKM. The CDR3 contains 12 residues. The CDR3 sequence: CASSFATDTQYF. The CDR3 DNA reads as TGTGCCAGCAGTTTTGCCACAGATACGCAGTATTTT.

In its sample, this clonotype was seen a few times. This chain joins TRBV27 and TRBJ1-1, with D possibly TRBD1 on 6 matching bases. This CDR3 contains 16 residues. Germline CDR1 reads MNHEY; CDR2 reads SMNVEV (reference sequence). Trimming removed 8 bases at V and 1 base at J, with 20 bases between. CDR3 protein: CASGTTAYRENTEAFF. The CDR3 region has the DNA TGTGCCAGCGGCACGACGGCATACAGGGAGAACACTGAAGCTTTCTTT.

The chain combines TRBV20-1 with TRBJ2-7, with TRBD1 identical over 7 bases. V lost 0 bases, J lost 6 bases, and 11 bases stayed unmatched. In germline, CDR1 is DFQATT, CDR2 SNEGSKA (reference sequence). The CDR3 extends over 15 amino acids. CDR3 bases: TGCAGTGCTAGAGACCGGACAGGTGGGATCGCCGAGCAGTACTTC. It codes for CSARDRTGGIAEQYF.

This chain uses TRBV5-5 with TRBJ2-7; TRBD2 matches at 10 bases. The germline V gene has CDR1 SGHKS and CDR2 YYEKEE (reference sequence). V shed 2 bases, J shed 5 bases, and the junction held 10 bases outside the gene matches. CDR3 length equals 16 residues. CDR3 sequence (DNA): TGTGCCAGCAGCTTCATGCTAGCGGGGGTGATCGACGAGCAGTACTTC. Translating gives CASSFMLAGVIDEQYF.

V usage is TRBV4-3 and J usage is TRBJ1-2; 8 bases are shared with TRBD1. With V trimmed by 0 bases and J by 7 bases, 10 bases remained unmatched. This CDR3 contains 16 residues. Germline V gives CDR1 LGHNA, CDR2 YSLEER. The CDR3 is CASSQDLGQGAPGYTF. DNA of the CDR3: TGCGCCAGCAGCCAAGATCTAGGGCAGGGGGCGCCTGGCTACACCTTC.

The CDR3 here is CASSLARTGRVAEAFF. In nucleotides, the CDR3 is TGCGCCAGCAGCTTGGCCCGGACAGGCCGTGTCGCTGAAGCTTTCTTT. The gene calls are TRBV5-1 and TRBJ1-1, with 7 bases aligning to TRBD1. Germline CDR1 is SGHRS and CDR2 is YFSETQ. The CDR3 covers 16 residues. The ends lost 0 bases at V and 6 bases at J; junction bases unmatched: 11. The whole variable domain, remainder taken from reference TRBV5-1 and TRBJ1-1, is KAGVTQTPRYLIKTRGQQVTLSCSPISGHRSVSWYQQTPGQGLQFLFEYFSETQRNKGNFPGRFSGRQFSNSRSEMNVSTLELGDSALYLCASSLARTGRVAEAFFGQGTRLTVV.

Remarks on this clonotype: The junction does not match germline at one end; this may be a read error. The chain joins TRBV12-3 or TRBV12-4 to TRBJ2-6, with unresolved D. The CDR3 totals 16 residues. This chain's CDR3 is CASSLGSSSWANVLTF. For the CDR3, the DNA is TGTGCCAGCAGTTTAGGGTCGTCCTCTTGGGCCAACGTCCTGACTTTC.

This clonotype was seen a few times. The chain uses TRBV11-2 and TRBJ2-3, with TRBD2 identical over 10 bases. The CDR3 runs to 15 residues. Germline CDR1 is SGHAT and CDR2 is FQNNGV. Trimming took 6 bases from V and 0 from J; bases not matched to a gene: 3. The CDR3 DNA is TGTGCCAGCAGGCTAGCGGGAGCTAGCACAGATACGCAGTATTTT. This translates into CASRLAGASTDTQYF.